This T cell receptor beta chain appears in the sequencing data of a study of T-cell memory formation after mild COVID-19. TCRdb reprocessed the 5' RACE reads via MiXCR and lists one record per CDR3 protein. Among just over 400,000 distinct CDR3 sequences listed, less than 25% were seen once. The source material was PBMCs or a T cell subset sorted from them (not recorded which). The sequence was collected from an adult woman who had mild COVID-19 (a few samples of this study predate the infection). Cell type and time point are not known.

Here the CDR3 reads CSARVSGSSYNEQFF. The CDR3 nucleotides read TGCAGTGCTAGAGTCAGCGGGAGCTCCTACAATGAGCAGTTCTTC. The rearrangement joins TRBV20-1 to TRBJ2-1, with TRBD2 matching 8 bases. The junction had 2 bases not matched to a gene; V was cut back by 1 base and J by 0 bases. This CDR3 is built from 15 residues. Germline CDR1 DFQATT, CDR2 SNEGSKA (reference sequence).